Listed here are 20 T cell receptor beta chains from one sample, sequenced in a study of cytomegalovirus exposure and HLA in healthy donors. Measured with immunoSEQ multiplex PCR; TCRdb has only the in-frame clones, and not every one. In the table there are more than 110,000 clones, 70% to 90% of which are singletons. Sequenced: PBMCs. The receptors stem from a woman in her thirties in good health and CMV-seronegative.

This clone is termed medium-sized (0.01 to 0.1%). The V and J genes are TRBV4-2 and TRBJ2-7; 7 positions match TRBD1. The germline V gene encodes CDR1 LGHNA and CDR2 YNFKEQ. The trim removed 0 bases at V and 0 bases at J, leaving 5 bases unmatched. The CDR3 has 16 residues. CDR3 DNA: TGTGCCAGCAGCCAAGAAGAGGGGGCATCCTCCTACGAGCAGTACTTC. Translated, it gives CASSQEEGASSYEQYF.

This rearrangement joins TRBV6-5 to TRBJ2-5; 11 bases are a match to TRBD2. Germline-derived CDR1 and CDR2 are MNHEY and SVGAGI. Trimming cost V 1 base and J 2 bases; bases outside gene matches: 3. The CDR3 length is 16 residues. The DNA for the CDR3 is TGTGCCAGCAGTTACTTTAGCGGGGGGGAACAAGAGACCCAGTACTTC. This sequence encodes CASSYFSGGEQETQYF.

The chain recombines TRBV19 with TRBJ2-2; 7 bases align to TRBD1. The germline V gene has CDR1 LNHDA and CDR2 SQIVND (reference sequence). The CDR3 has 13 amino acids. Trimming took 9 bases from V and 0 from J; bases not matched to a gene: 1. The CDR3: CASGTANTGELFF. The DNA of the CDR3 is TGTGCCAGCGGGACAGCGAACACCGGGGAGCTGTTTTTT.

This clone has a single count. The chain couples TRBV5-1 to TRBJ1-3; D is unclear. Germline loops: CDR1 SGHRS, CDR2 YFSETQ. The CDR3 is 14 residues long. V gave up 0 bases and J gave up 4 bases, with 8 bases separating them. The CDR3 sequence is CASSLEAAGNTIYF. For the CDR3, the DNA is TGCGCCAGCAGCTTGGAGGCGGCGGGAAACACCATATATTTT.

This rearrangement joins TRBV5-6 to TRBJ1-5, with a possible D match to TRBD1 (5 bases). V was shortened by 0 bases and J by 5 bases, with 12 bases between the two germline ends. Germline V gene data show CDR1 as SGHDT and CDR2 as YYEEEE. The CDR3 runs to 15 residues. CDR3 nucleotides: TGTGCCAGCAGCTTGGGTTGGTCAGGGTATCAGCCCCAGCATTTT. It yields the protein CASSLGWSGYQPQHF.

This clone has just one count. V is TRBV29-1 and J is TRBJ2-7, with 7 nucleotides matching TRBD1. Germline V gives CDR1 SQVTM, CDR2 ANQGSEA. This CDR3 comprises 13 residues. V shed 7 bases, J shed 4 bases, and the junction held 10 bases outside the gene matches. The CDR3: CSATGVAGYEQYF. As DNA, the CDR3 is TGCAGCGCAACAGGGGTAGCAGGGTACGAGCAGTACTTC.

This chain uses TRBV11-2 with TRBJ2-2; 11 bases match TRBD2. V shed 1 base, J shed 5 bases, and the junction held 9 bases outside the gene matches. The germline gives CDR1 SGHAT, CDR2 FQNNGV. The CDR3 is 18 residues long. CDR3 protein: CASSLALPASGGTGELFF. The CDR3 nucleotides read TGTGCCAGCAGCTTAGCCCTCCCGGCTAGCGGGGGGACCGGGGAGCTGTTTTTT. Full variable domain (remainder filled in from reference TRBV11-2 and TRBJ2-2): EAGVAQSPRYKIIEKRQSVAFWCNPISGHATLYWYQQILGQGPKLLIQFQNNGVVDDSQLPKDRFSAERLKGVDSTLKIQPAKLEDSAVYLCASSLALPASGGTGELFFGEGSRLTVL.

The rearrangement uses TRBV7-9 and TRBJ2-3; D gene ambiguous. CDR3 length: 13 amino acids. The ends were cut back, 6 bases at V and 0 bases at J, with 7 bases in the middle. Germline V lookup: CDR1 SEHNR, CDR2 FQNEAQ (reference sequence). This CDR3 reads CASRFTSTDTQYF. DNA for the CDR3: TGTGCCAGCAGGTTTACAAGCACAGATACGCAGTATTTT.

This clone was observed a single time. The V gene is TRBV28, the J gene TRBJ1-6, with 10 bases aligning to TRBD1. CDR1 is MDHEN, CDR2 SYDVKM, per germline. J lost 9 bases, V lost 3 bases, and 5 bases had no gene match. There are 15 residues in the CDR3. CDR3 sequence reads: CASSFRDRGTSPLHF. CDR3 nucleotide sequence: TGTGCCAGCAGTTTCCGGGACAGGGGAACTTCACCCCTCCACTTT.

This clone appeared a single time. V gene TRBV29-1 combines with J gene TRBJ1-1; D is perhaps TRBD1 (6 bases). This CDR3 has 16 residues. Per germline, CDR1 SQVTM and CDR2 ANQGSEA. V was trimmed by 4 bases and J by 0 bases, leaving 18 bases between them. CDR3 DNA sequence: TGCAGCGTTGGGGGGGGGCGAGGCCCTCTGAACACTGAAGCTTTCTTT. Its translation is CSVGGGRGPLNTEAFF.

V usage is TRBV5-5 and J usage is TRBJ1-5; 10 bases line up with TRBD1. The V gene end was trimmed by 4 bases and the J gene end by 7 bases; junction bases not matched to a gene: 8. This CDR3 comprises 15 residues. CDR1 is SGHKS, CDR2 YYEKEE, per germline (reference sequence). DNA for the CDR3: TGTGCCAGCAGCCCCGGGACAGGGGTCTACCAGCCCCAGCATTTT. As protein: CASSPGTGVYQPQHF.

V gene TRBV4-1 combines with J gene TRBJ2-4; 7 bases line up with TRBD1. The junction had 9 bases not matched to a gene; V was cut back by 1 base and J by 3 bases. The germline CDR1 and CDR2 sequences are MGHRA and YSYEKL. CDR3 length: 17 residues. This chain's CDR3 is CASSQGGTDIGKNIQYF. The CDR3 DNA reads TGCGCCAGCAGCCAAGGAGGGACAGACATAGGCAAAAACATTCAGTACTTC.

J is TRBJ1-1 and V is TRBV5-4; 7 bases fit TRBD1. The CDR3 length is 15 residues. Per the germline V gene, CDR1 is SGHNT and CDR2 is YYREEE (reference sequence). Germline trimming cut 2 bases from V and 6 bases from J; bases unmatched to any gene: 10. In DNA form, the CDR3 reads TGTGCCAGCAGCTTAGGGGGAACAGGGGTCTCTGAAGCTTTCTTT. This sequence encodes CASSLGGTGVSEAFF. The whole variable domain, filled in from reference TRBV5-4 and TRBJ1-1, reads ETGVTQSPTHLIKTRGQQVTLRCSSQSGHNTVSWYQQALGQGPQFIFQYYREEENGRGNFPPRFSGLQFPNYSSELNVNALELDDSALYLCASSLGGTGVSEAFFGQGTRLTVV.

The rearrangement uses TRBV18 and TRBJ1-1, with D perhaps matching TRBD1 (5 bases). The CDR3 runs 14 residues. The germline V gene has CDR1 KGHSH and CDR2 LQKENI. Between the trimmed V and J ends, which lost 3 bases and 1 base, there was a span of 9 bases. The CDR3: CASSPSQGNTEAFF. The CDR3 DNA reads TGTGCCAGCTCACCGAGTCAGGGGAACACTGAAGCTTTCTTT.

Only a few counts were recorded for this clone. The chain has TRBV6-5 and TRBJ1-4; D is unresolved. This CDR3 contains 12 residues. Germline assignment: CDR1 MNHEY and CDR2 SVGAGI. CDR3 sequence: CVRHGNNEKLFF. In nucleotides, the CDR3 is TGTGTCCGCCACGGGAATAATGAAAAACTGTTTTTT.

The J gene is TRBJ2-7, the V gene TRBV27, with 8 bases aligning to TRBD1. Trimming removed 5 bases from V and 6 bases from J; junction bases left unmatched: 12. The CDR3 has 15 residues. Germline loops: CDR1 MNHEY, CDR2 SMNVEV (reference sequence). As DNA, the CDR3 is TGTGCCAGCAGTCCGCAAGCCTGGACAGGGACCGAGCAGTACTTC. Translating it yields CASSPQAWTGTEQYF.

This clone turned up a few times. The chain links TRBV6-6 to TRBJ1-5; 7 nucleotides align to TRBD1. This CDR3 comprises 15 residues. CDR1 MNHNY and CDR2 SVGAGI come from the germline V gene (reference sequence). V was clipped by 5 bases and J by 3 bases; unmatched bases: 7. CDR3 protein: CASSPRGQDNQPQHF. The CDR3 nucleotides read TGTGCCAGCAGTCCACGCGGACAGGACAATCAGCCCCAGCATTTT.

The count of this clone is one. This rearrangement joins TRBV29-1 to TRBJ1-2; TRBD1 matches 8 bases. V gave up 6 bases and J gave up 2 bases; unmatched junction bases: 8. The CDR3 covers 14 residues. Germline V gene data show CDR1 as SQVTM and CDR2 as ANQGSEA. The CDR3 sequence is CSVVGGQANYGYTF. The CDR3 region has the DNA TGCAGCGTGGTCGGGGGACAGGCCAACTATGGCTACACCTTC. The full variable domain, its missing parts supplied by reference TRBV29-1 and TRBJ1-2, is SAVISQKPSRDICQRGTSLTIQCQVDSQVTMMFWYRQQPGQSLTLIATANQGSEATYESGFVIDKFPISRPNLTFSTLTVSNMSPEDSSIYLCSVVGGQANYGYTFGSGTRLTVV.

The chain is built from TRBV5-6 and TRBJ1-2, with D possibly being TRBD1 (5 bases). The germline V gene has CDR1 SGHDT and CDR2 YYEEEE. V gave up 0 bases and J gave up 5 bases, with 8 bases separating them. The CDR3 is 13 residues long. CDR3 coding DNA: TGTGCCAGCAGCTTGGGACAGCTTTATGGCTACACCTTC. Translation gives CASSLGQLYGYTF.

A note on this clone: The junction departs from germline at one end; a sequencing error may be responsible. J is TRBJ1-6 and V is TRBV5-1, with D hard to call. In germline, CDR1 is SGHRS, CDR2 YFSETQ. This CDR3 has 14 amino acids. CDR3 sequence reads: CASSLGGYNSLLHF. The CDR3 DNA reads as TGCGCCAGCAGCTTGGGAGGCTATAATTCACTCCTCCACTTT.